The T cell receptor (beta chain) under discussion was sequenced for a study of blood T cell repertoires in COVID-19. At the level of the study: In each case, the material was cDNA or gDNA derived from T cells, B-cell-depleted T cells, or PBMCs.

Germline V CDR1 and CDR2: LGHNA, YNFKEQ. The CDR3 has 17 amino acids. V dropped 1 base and J dropped 6; count of bases not matched to a gene: 8. The method was immunoSEQ multiplex PCR; TCRdb's version includes in-frame clones alone and lacks a portion of them. The table has about 220,000 clones, 80% to 90% seen once. The sequence was collected from a woman aged 55-75 years who had recovered from COVID-19. Specimen: peripheral blood. The chain is built from TRBV4-2 and TRBJ2-2; 10 bases line up with TRBD2. The CDR3 region has the DNA TGTGCCAGCAGCCAAGCTGCGAGCGGGGGGGCTCCCGGGGAGCTGTTTTTT. Amino acid sequence: CASSQAASGGAPGELFF.